The clone carrying this T cell receptor beta chain was seen just once. Its target is unknown. Sorted subsets were amplified in replicate PCRs using approximately 0.2 ug DNA, about 30,000 T cell genomes. Here immunoSEQ multiplex PCR was the method, and the copy in TCRdb shows in-frame clones only, minus some. The sample lists 2 million to 2.5 million clones, 85% to 95% occurring once. This entry comes from a study of shared clonotypes between healthy human individuals. Notes on the study in general: Sampling included only blood; tissue repertoires likely differ. The low donor count limited represented genetic and exposure-history diversity.

Recent vaccinations or acute infections were absent in the healthy HIV-negative adult donors. Trimming took off 4 bases at V and 6 bases at J, with 9 bases between the two ends. Germline lookup yields CDR1 GTSNPN and CDR2 SVGIG (reference sequence). The CDR3 is 12 residues long. This chain connects TRBV30 to TRBJ2-2, with D unclear. This TCR was recovered from a man between 18 and 29 years old in good health. Sequencing was performed on naive CD4+ T cells sorted from blood. Subset specified: CD45RA+ positively selected. The CDR3 coding sequence is TGTGCCTGGAAACCCTTTCCCGGGGAGCTGTTTTTT. Translation gives CAWKPFPGELFF.